The present entry profiles one T cell receptor beta chain with its context. TCRdb reanalyzed the 5' RACE reads, giving one entry per CDR3 protein sequence and no DNA. In total, the table holds 350,000 to 550,000 distinct CDR3 sequences. The sample belongs to a study of monozygotic twins with inflammatory bowel disease. CDR3 length equals 14 residues. Germline-derived CDR1 and CDR2 are SEHNR and FQNEAQ (reference sequence). This chain links TRBV7-9 with TRBJ1-2. Sample: blood. The clonotype originates from a human donor with ulcerative colitis or Crohn's disease, or a healthy co-twin of an affected twin (not recorded which). This chain's CDR3 is CASSFDRGGYGYTF.